This TCR beta chain was identified in a study of CD8 T cells in ankylosing spondylitis. Findings and limits, study-wide: Reports say disease-linked clones showed up significantly more in matched ankylosing spondylitis synovial fluid. Seemingly characteristic of ankylosing spondylitis blood was a TCR beta motif consisting of under 10 highly homologous variants. In the blood and synovial fluid of reactive arthritis, some motif variants had been previously reported.

On this clonotype: What it binds is not known.

The CDR3 sequence is 14 residues long. With V trimmed by 6 bases and J by 0 bases, 2 bases remained unmatched. Germline V gene data show CDR1 as SGHRS and CDR2 as YFSETQ. TCRdb re-called the 5' RACE reads through MiXCR, storing one row per CDR3 protein. There are more than 20,000 distinct CDR3 sequences in the sample; 10% to 15% occur only once, and under 40% lies in the top ten. This clonotype originated in a male donor with ankylosing spondylitis or in good health (not recorded which). The chain couples TRBV5-1 to TRBJ2-2; TRBD1 matches 7 bases. Sample: blood. The CDR3 is CASKGQPNTGELFF. DNA of the CDR3: TGCGCCAGCAAGGGACAGCCGAACACCGGGGAGCTGTTTTTT.